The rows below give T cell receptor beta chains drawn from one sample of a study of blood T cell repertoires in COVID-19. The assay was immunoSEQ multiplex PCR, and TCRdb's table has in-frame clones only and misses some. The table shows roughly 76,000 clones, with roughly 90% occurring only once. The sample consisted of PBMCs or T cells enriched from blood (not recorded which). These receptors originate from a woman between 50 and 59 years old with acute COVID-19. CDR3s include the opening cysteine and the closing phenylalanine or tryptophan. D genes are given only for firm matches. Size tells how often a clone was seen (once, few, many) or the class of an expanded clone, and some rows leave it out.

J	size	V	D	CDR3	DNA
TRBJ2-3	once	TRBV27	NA	CASRASGTDTQYF	TGTGCCAGCAGGGCTAGCGGCACAGATACGCAGTATTTT
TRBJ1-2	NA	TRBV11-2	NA	CASRLLGGGDYGYTF	TGTGCCAGCAGACTTCTCGGGGGAGGGGACTATGGCTACACCTTC
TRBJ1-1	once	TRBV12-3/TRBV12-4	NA	CASSFGGNTEAFF	TGTGCCAGCAGTTTTGGCGGGAACACTGAAGCTTTCTTT
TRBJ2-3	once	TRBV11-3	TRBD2	CASSLGLAGVTDTQYF	TGTGCCAGCAGCCTAGGACTAGCGGGAGTCACAGATACGCAGTATTTT
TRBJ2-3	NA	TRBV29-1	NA	CSVEVSGGTDTQYF	TGCAGCGTTGAAGTAAGCGGCGGCACAGATACGCAGTATTTT
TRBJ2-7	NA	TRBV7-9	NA	CASSSQVSLYEQYF	TGTGCCAGCAGCTCACAGGTATCGCTGTACGAGCAGTACTTC
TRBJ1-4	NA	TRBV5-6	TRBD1	CASSSFLTGTGANEKLFF	TGTGCCAGCAGCTCCTTCCTCACCGGGACAGGGGCGAATGAAAAACTGTTTTTT
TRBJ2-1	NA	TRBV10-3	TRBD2	CAISETSGDNEQFF	TGTGCCATCAGTGAGACTAGCGGGGACAATGAGCAGTTCTTC
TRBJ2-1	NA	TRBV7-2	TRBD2	CASSSISGLRGNEQFF	TGTGCCAGCAGCTCTATCTCGGGACTAAGGGGCAATGAGCAGTTCTTC
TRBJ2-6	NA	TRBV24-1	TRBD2	CATSSGGERGTSSGANVLTF	TGTGCCACCAGTTCGGGGGGGGAGCGTGGCACCTCCTCTGGGGCCAACGTCCTGACTTTC
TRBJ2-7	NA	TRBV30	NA	CAWTVGTDYSYEQYF	TGTGCCTGGACCGTCGGGACTGACTACTCCTACGAGCAGTACTTC
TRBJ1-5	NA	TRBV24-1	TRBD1	CATQKSPGQGEGPNQPQHF	TGTGCCACCCAAAAGAGCCCGGGACAGGGAGAGGGCCCCAATCAGCCCCAGCATTTT
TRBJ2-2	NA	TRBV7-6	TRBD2	CASSLLRTSGRELYTGELFF	TGTGCCAGCAGCTTACTTAGGACTAGCGGGAGAGAGTTGTACACCGGGGAGCTGTTTTTT
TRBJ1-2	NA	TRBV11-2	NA	CASSPTGNYGYTF	TGTGCCAGCAGCCCTACAGGGAACTATGGCTACACCTTC
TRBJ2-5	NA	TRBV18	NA	CASSPRVTPLETQYF	TGTGCCAGCTCACCCAGGGTGACCCCGCTGGAGACCCAGTACTTC
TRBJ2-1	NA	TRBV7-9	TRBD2	CASSFLTGGRGSYNEQFF	TGTGCCAGCAGCTTCCTGACTGGCGGGAGGGGGTCCTACAATGAGCAGTTCTTC
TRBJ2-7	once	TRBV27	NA	CASSTQGSVREQYF	TGTGCCAGCAGTACACAGGGTTCAGTCCGCGAGCAGTACTTC
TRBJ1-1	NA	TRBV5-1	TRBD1	CASSRDRVNTEAFF	TGCGCCAGCAGCCGGGACAGGGTGAACACTGAAGCTTTCTTT
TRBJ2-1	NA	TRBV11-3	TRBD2	CASSSREASGSHYNEQFF	TGTGCCAGCAGCTCCCGAGAGGCTAGCGGGAGCCACTACAATGAGCAGTTCTTC
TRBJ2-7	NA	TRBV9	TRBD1	CASSVSGQGYDEQYF	TGTGCCAGCAGCGTATCAGGACAGGGGTACGACGAGCAGTACTTC
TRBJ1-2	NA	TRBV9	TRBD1	CASSAQTGPRANYGYTF	TGTGCCAGCAGCGCCCAGACAGGGCCCCGAGCTAACTATGGCTACACCTTC
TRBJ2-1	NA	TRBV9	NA	CASSPAQARYNEQFF	TGTGCCAGCAGCCCCGCGCAGGCTCGGTACAATGAGCAGTTCTTC
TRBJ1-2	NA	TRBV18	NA	CASSPSGAGSGYTF	TGTGCCAGCTCACCGAGTGGGGCGGGAAGTGGCTACACCTTC
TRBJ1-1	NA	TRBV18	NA	CASSVRNLNTEAFF	TGTGCCAGCTCAGTGAGGAACTTAAACACTGAAGCTTTCTTT
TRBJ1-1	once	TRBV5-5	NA	CASRGWDSGTEAFF	TGTGCCAGCAGGGGTTGGGACTCTGGAACTGAAGCTTTCTTT
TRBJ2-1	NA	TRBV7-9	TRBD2	CASSSPHPGLREYNEQFF	TGTGCCAGCAGCTCACCACACCCCGGGCTGCGGGAGTACAATGAGCAGTTCTTC
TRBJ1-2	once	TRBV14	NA	CASSRGAANYGYTF	TGTGCCAGCAGTCGAGGAGCCGCTAACTATGGCTACACCTTC